This T cell receptor (beta chain) emerged from a study of T-cell memory formation after mild COVID-19. Overall study context: TCR clusters were mostly confined to one donor each.

The table lists this clonotype with a few counts. V was clipped by 0 bases and J by 9 bases, with 17 bases between them. Germline V gene sequence: CDR1 LGHDT, CDR2 YNNKEL (reference sequence). The CDR3 is 15 residues long. One entry per CDR3 protein, called by TCRdb with MiXCR from the 5' RACE reads. Among under 650,000 distinct CDR3 sequences, 18% were seen once, and the ten largest hold 12%. The chain carries TRBV3-1 and TRBJ1-2; D is undetermined. Source material: PBMCs or a T cell subset sorted from them (not recorded which). The sequence derives from an adult woman who had mild COVID-19 (a few samples of this study predate the infection). Cell type and time point are not known. CDR3 region: CASSQDFTGNMRYTF. In DNA, the CDR3 is TGTGCCAGCAGCCAAGATTTCACCGGGAATATGCGCTACACCTTC.